One sample yielded the 16 T cell receptor beta chains listed below, sequenced in a study of T cells after yellow fever vaccination. TCRdb itself ran the 5' RACE reads through MiXCR, one entry per CDR3 protein. In the table there are roughly 94,000 distinct CDR3 sequences, roughly 8.2% of which are singletons. The sample in question was CD8+ T cells not binding an NS4B(214-222) dextramer, sorted from PBMCs, obtained approximately 15 days after the first yellow fever vaccination. Receptor source: a man younger than 35 who received the YFV17D yellow fever vaccine.

The rearrangement joins TRBV6-5 to TRBJ1-3; no clear D. The germline V and J ends were trimmed by 0 bases and 0 bases, with 9 bases remaining between them. Germline CDR1 is MNHEY and CDR2 is SVGAGI. The CDR3 is 16 residues long. The CDR3 region has the DNA TGTGCCAGCAGTTACTCGCGCGCCCACTCTGGAAACACCATATATTTT. Amino acid sequence: CASSYSRAHSGNTIYF.

This chain uses TRBV4-3 with TRBJ1-3, with D unclear. Germline V CDR1 and CDR2: LGHNA, YSLEER. V lost 1 base and J 6 bases, leaving 10 bases between the germline ends. The CDR3 has 14 amino acids. DNA of the CDR3: TGCGCCAGCAGCCAAGTAGTTTCGGCAAACACCATATATTTT. Its translation is CASSQVVSANTIYF.

The chain joins TRBV7-9 to TRBJ2-3; 8 nucleotides match TRBD2. Germline values: CDR1 SEHNR, CDR2 FQNEAQ (reference sequence). V shed 3 bases, J shed 3 bases, and the junction held 5 bases outside the gene matches. CDR3 length: 15 residues. The chain's CDR3 is CASSLGVAGTDTQYF. CDR3 sequence (DNA): TGTGCCAGCAGCTTGGGGGTAGCGGGAACAGATACGCAGTATTTT.

This clonotype has more than one count but fewer than ten. The chain carries TRBV20-1 and TRBJ2-7, with D perhaps TRBD1 or TRBD2 (6 bases each). CDR3 length: 15 amino acids. Germline loops: CDR1 DFQATT, CDR2 SNEGSKA (reference sequence). V dropped 0 bases and J dropped 2 bases, with 14 bases sitting between them. The CDR3 sequence is CSARDEDRGPYEQYV. The CDR3 nucleotides read TGCAGTGCTAGAGATGAAGACCGGGGGCCCTACGAGCAGTACGTC.

This clonotype came up a few times. The J gene is TRBJ2-1, the V gene TRBV7-9; D ambiguous. Trimming left V 3 bases short and J 4 bases short, with 7 bases between. The CDR3 is 13 amino acids. The germline V gene encodes CDR1 SEHNR and CDR2 FQNEAQ (reference sequence). For the CDR3, the DNA is TGTGCCAGCAGCTTTTACAGTTACAATGAGCAGTTCTTC. As protein: CASSFYSYNEQFF.

This clonotype appeared many times. The chain carries TRBV25-1 and TRBJ1-2, with TRBD1 as a possible D gene (5 bases). Trimming cost V 3 bases and J 6 bases, with 11 bases left between them. There are 13 residues in the CDR3. CDR1 and CDR2 from the germline V gene are MGHDK and SYGVNS. CDR3 loop: CASSDSGGDGYTF. The DNA of the CDR3 is TGTGCCAGCAGTGATTCCGGGGGTGATGGCTACACCTTC.

This clonotype was picked up a small number of times. The J gene is TRBJ2-2, the V gene TRBV4-3; a possible D gene is TRBD1 (5 bases). Per germline, CDR1 LGHNA and CDR2 YSLEER. V shed 5 bases and J shed 7 bases, with 17 bases lying between them. This CDR3 spans 15 amino acids. CDR3 sequence reads: CASSAKMLGVGELFF. The CDR3, as DNA: TGCGCCAGCAGCGCAAAAATGCTAGGGGTCGGGGAGCTGTTTTTT.

The rearrangement joins TRBV7-9 to TRBJ2-7; 8 bases line up with TRBD1. The ends lost 3 bases at V and 7 bases at J; junction bases unmatched: 5. Looked up from germline, CDR1 is SEHNR and CDR2 is FQNEAQ (reference sequence). The length of the CDR3 is 13 residues. The CDR3 DNA reads TGTGCCAGCAGCTTCAACCGGGACAGGGAGCAGTACGTC. Translation gives CASSFNRDREQYV.

Only a few counts were recorded for this clonotype. The rearrangement links TRBV6-1 to TRBJ2-5; no firm D call. The germline CDR1 and CDR2 sequences are MNHNS and SASEGT. Trimming removed 6 bases at V and 2 bases at J, with 19 bases between. The CDR3 has 16 residues. CDR3 region: CASSPTRTGWQETQYF. The CDR3 DNA reads TGTGCCAGCAGCCCTACCCGCACGGGTTGGCAAGAGACCCAGTACTTC.

V gene TRBV4-3 combines with J gene TRBJ2-1, with TRBD1 identical over 9 bases. V was clipped by 4 bases and J by 9 bases; unmatched bases: 22. This CDR3 has 19 amino acids. CDR1 LGHNA and CDR2 YSLEER come from the germline V gene. The CDR3 sequence: CASSPGTGPLGSWFSEQFF. The CDR3 DNA reads as TGCGCCAGCAGCCCCGGGACAGGGCCCTTAGGATCATGGTTCAGTGAGCAGTTCTTC.

The chain links TRBV12-3 or TRBV12-4 to TRBJ2-3, with TRBD1 identical over 10 bases. This CDR3 is 15 amino acids long. V gave up 5 bases and J gave up 5 bases; unmatched junction bases: 7. DNA of the CDR3: TGTGCCAGCAGTATCCCCGGGACAGGGGTAGATACGCAGTATTTT. As protein: CASSIPGTGVDTQYF.

The chain has TRBV7-4 and TRBJ2-1; D call uncertain. The V gene's germline CDR1 is SGHVT and CDR2 SQSDAQ. The CDR3 sequence is 13 residues long. V lost 5 bases and J lost 2, with 7 bases in between. The CDR3 DNA reads as TGTGCCAGCAGCCTGGAGACCTACAATGAGCAGTTCTTC. Translated: CASSLETYNEQFF.

This chain connects TRBV6-5 to TRBJ1-5; the D gene is possibly TRBD1 (6 bases). V lost 2 bases, J lost 7 bases, and 18 bases lay in between. This CDR3 has 16 amino acids. Per germline, CDR1 MNHEY and CDR2 SVGAGI. The CDR3 region has the DNA TGTGCCAGCAGTTACCGCGTGGGACAAGGGAACCAGCCCCAGCATTTT. Its translation is CASSYRVGQGNQPQHF.

The V and J genes are TRBV5-1 and TRBJ2-3, with 8 bases that match TRBD1. From germline, CDR1 is SGHRS and CDR2 YFSETQ. Unmatched junction bases numbered 8, after V lost 4 bases and J lost 7 bases. The CDR3 covers 14 residues. The chain's CDR3 is CASSLPDRAHTQYF. In DNA form, the CDR3 reads TGCGCCAGCAGCCTTCCGGACAGGGCCCATACGCAGTATTTT.

The V call is TRBV13, the J call TRBJ1-3; 7 bases agree with TRBD1. Looked up from germline, CDR1 is PRHDT and CDR2 is FYEKMQ (reference sequence). CDR3 length: 14 amino acids. After removal of 9 bases from V and 2 bases from J, the junction contained 7 bases not matched to a gene. The CDR3 DNA sequence: TGTGCCAGTAACCTCGGACAGGCTGGAAACACCATATATTTT. This codes for CASNLGQAGNTIYF. The whole variable domain, filled in from reference TRBV13 and TRBJ1-3, reads AAGVIQSPRHLIKEKRETATLKCYPIPRHDTVYWYQQGPGQDPQFLISFYEKMQSDKGSIPDRFSAQQFSDYHSELNMSSLELGDSALYFCASNLGQAGNTIYFGEGSWLTVV.

Only a few counts were recorded for this clonotype. The V and J genes are TRBV4-1 and TRBJ2-7, with 9 bases fitting TRBD1. The CDR3 has 15 residues. The V and J ends lost 1 base and 0 bases, in that order; junction bases with no gene match: 1. Germline V CDR1 and CDR2: MGHRA, YSYEKL. The CDR3 protein is CASSQVGQGSYEQYV. CDR3 coding DNA: TGCGCCAGCAGCCAAGTGGGACAGGGCTCCTACGAGCAGTACGTC.